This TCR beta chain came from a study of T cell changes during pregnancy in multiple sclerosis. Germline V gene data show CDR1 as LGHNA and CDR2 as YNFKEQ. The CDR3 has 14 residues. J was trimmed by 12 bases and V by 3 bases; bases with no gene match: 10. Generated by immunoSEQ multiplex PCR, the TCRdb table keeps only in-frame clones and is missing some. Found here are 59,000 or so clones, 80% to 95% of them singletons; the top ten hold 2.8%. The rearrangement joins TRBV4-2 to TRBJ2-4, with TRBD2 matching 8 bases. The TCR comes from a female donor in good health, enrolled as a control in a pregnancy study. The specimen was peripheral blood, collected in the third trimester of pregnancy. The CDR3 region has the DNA TGTGCCAGCAGCCACCCCGGGAGGGGTTGGGGTCAGTACTTC. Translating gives CASSHPGRGWGQYF.